The next 27 T cell receptor beta chains were all read from a single sample in a study of neurological immune-mediated disorders. One entry per CDR3 protein results from TCRdb running MiXCR on the 5' RACE reads. The sample yields tens of thousands of distinct CDR3 sequences, approximately 4.5% seen once. Sequencing input: PBMCs. The source is a woman aged 60-70 years with multiple sclerosis.

This clonotype was observed at least ten times. In DNA form, the CDR3 reads TGCGCCAGCAGCTTGGAAGACAGCGAAAAACTGTTTTTT. Its translation: CASSLEDSEKLFF. The chain has TRBV5-1 and TRBJ1-4, with a weak D call TRBD1 (5 bases). The germline V gene has CDR1 SGHRS and CDR2 YFSETQ. CDR3 length equals 13 residues. V was shortened by 0 bases and J by 8 bases, with 8 bases between the two germline ends.

There are many counts of this clonotype. This rearrangement joins TRBV4-1 to TRBJ2-3; 10 nucleotides line up with TRBD2. Losses at the gene ends were 5 bases for V and 2 bases for J; bases not matched to a gene: 4. This CDR3 spans 15 amino acids. Per germline, CDR1 MGHRA and CDR2 YSYEKL. For the CDR3, the DNA is TGCGCCAGCAGCGTACTAGCGGGGTACACAGATACGCAGTATTTT. Its translation: CASSVLAGYTDTQYF.

Details on this clonotype: With a much larger clone just one base away, this may be a read error. The conserved phenylalanine or tryptophan is not found at the CDR3 terminus, so this likely reflects a read error. This chain connects TRBV7-9 to TRBJ2-1; unclear D gene. CDR1 is SEHNR and CDR2 is FQNEAQ in the germline V gene (reference sequence). The CDR3 covers 12 residues. V lost 0 bases and J lost 8, with 5 bases in between. CDR3 in amino acids: CASSLALDEQFY. The CDR3 DNA follows: TGTGCCAGCAGCTTAGCGCTGGATGAGCAGTTCTAC.

This clonotype has ten or more counts. This chain joins TRBV6-5 and TRBJ1-4; 7 bases line up with TRBD1. The CDR3 is 16 residues long. Germline loops: CDR1 MNHEY, CDR2 SVGAGI. Trimming at V came to 6 bases and at J to 5 bases, leaving 12 bases not matched to a gene. The CDR3 sequence: CASRTAFGGQNEKLFF. The CDR3 bases are TGTGCCAGCAGGACCGCCTTTGGGGGACAGAATGAAAAACTGTTTTTT.

This clonotype was detected ten times or more. V and J are TRBV29-1 and TRBJ2-1, with 7 bases fitting TRBD2. The CDR3 loop spans 13 amino acids. The ends lost 7 bases at V and 12 bases at J; junction bases unmatched: 15. The germline CDR1 and CDR2 sequences are SQVTM and ANQGSEA. The CDR3 DNA is TGCAGCGGCGGGTTGGGGGGGGTAATGAGGCAGTTCTTC. Translation: CSGGLGGVMRQFF.

This clonotype was recorded at least ten times. The chain couples TRBV12-3 or TRBV12-4 to TRBJ2-3, with D hard to call. CDR3 length equals 13 residues. The germline V and J ends were trimmed by 6 bases and 5 bases, with 12 bases remaining between them. The CDR3 reads CASSTTLGDTQYF. The CDR3 DNA is TGTGCCAGCAGCACCACCTTGGGAGATACGCAGTATTTT.

This clonotype has ten or more counts. The V call is TRBV9, the J call TRBJ1-3; no clear D gene. Germline CDR1 reads SGDLS; CDR2 reads YYNGEE. The CDR3 is made up of 16 amino acids. Between the trimmed V and J ends, which lost 0 bases and 0 bases, there was a span of 10 bases. DNA for the CDR3: TGTGCCAGCAGCGTAGAACCCATAGGCTCTGGAAACACCATATATTTT. As protein: CASSVEPIGSGNTIYF.

The sample holds a few counts of this clonotype. The chain carries TRBV3-1 and TRBJ2-3, with D uncertain. Deletions cut 4 bases from V and 5 bases from J, with 13 bases between. Germline V CDR1 and CDR2: LGHDT, YNNKEL (reference sequence). This CDR3 spans 14 amino acids. The CDR3 here is CASSPFDGVDTQYF. CDR3 bases: TGTGCCAGCAGCCCCTTCGATGGGGTAGATACGCAGTATTTT.

This clonotype occurred many times. As DNA, the CDR3 is TGTGCCAGCAGCTCAAGGGCACAGGGTGGCATTCAGTACTTC. This encodes CASSSRAQGGIQYF. This chain connects TRBV7-9 to TRBJ2-4; TRBD1 is a possible D gene (6 bases). The germline V and J ends were trimmed by 4 bases and 9 bases, with 16 bases remaining between them. The CDR3 is 14 residues long. Germline CDR1 SEHNR, CDR2 FQNEAQ (reference sequence).

This clonotype showed up many times. This chain joins TRBV5-1 and TRBJ1-1, with 8 nucleotides matching TRBD1. The CDR3 sequence is 13 residues long. CDR1 is SGHRS and CDR2 is YFSETQ in the germline V gene. V was clipped by 2 bases and J by 9 bases; unmatched bases: 6. In DNA, the CDR3 is TGCGCCAGCAGCTTTAATCAGGGGGCCAAAGCTTTCTTT. Translated: CASSFNQGAKAFF.

This clonotype came up many times. Here the CDR3 reads CASSLGQGSYEQYF. In DNA form, the CDR3 reads TGCGCCAGCAGCTTGGGACAGGGGTCCTACGAGCAGTACTTC. The V call is TRBV5-1, the J call TRBJ2-7, with 8 bases aligning to TRBD1. There are 14 residues in the CDR3. Germline loops: CDR1 SGHRS, CDR2 YFSETQ. The V and J ends lost 0 bases and 1 base, in that order; junction bases with no gene match: 0.

In its sample, this clonotype was seen a few times. V and J are TRBV4-1 and TRBJ2-2; 7 bases line up with TRBD2. The J segment lost 7 bases and the V segment lost 2 bases, leaving 13 bases of the junction unmatched. This CDR3 comprises 17 residues. CDR1 is MGHRA and CDR2 is YSYEKL in the germline V gene. The CDR3, as DNA: TGCGCCAGCAGCCAACCATGGTATCGCCGCGGGGGCGGGGAGCTGTTTTTT. Translated, it gives CASSQPWYRRGGGELFF.

The J gene is TRBJ2-1, the V gene TRBV5-1; TRBD2 is a possible D gene (6 bases). Trimming removed 6 bases at V and 5 bases at J, with 12 bases between. The germline V gene encodes CDR1 SGHRS and CDR2 YFSETQ. This CDR3 has 13 amino acids. The CDR3 nucleotides are TGCGCCAGCACTCTGGGACTGCACAATGAGCAGTTCTTC. It is translated as CASTLGLHNEQFF.

This clonotype has a count of ten or more. The chain employs TRBV9 and TRBJ1-5; no clear D gene. The germline V and J ends were trimmed by 3 bases and 6 bases, with 10 bases remaining between them. Germline loops: CDR1 SGDLS, CDR2 YYNGEE. This CDR3 comprises 13 residues. CDR3 residues: CASSAEGTQPQHF. The CDR3 nucleotides are TGTGCCAGCAGCGCGGAGGGCACTCAGCCCCAGCATTTT. The variable domain in full, with the rest retrieved from reference TRBV9 and TRBJ1-5, is DSGVTQTPKHLITATGQRVTLRCSPRSGDLSVYWYQQSLDQGLQFLIQYYNGEERAKGNILERFSAQQFPDLHSELNLSSLELGDSALYFCASSAEGTQPQHFGDGTRLSIL.

This chain joins TRBV7-2 and TRBJ2-3, with D possibly being TRBD2 (6 bases). CDR1 and CDR2 from the germline V gene are SGHTA and FQGNSA. This CDR3 comprises 15 residues. V lost 0 bases, J lost 1 base, and 8 bases lay in between. The CDR3: CASSLAGGRTDTQYF. CDR3 bases: TGTGCCAGCAGCTTAGCGGGGGGACGCACAGATACGCAGTATTTT.

This clonotype was seen ten or more times. The rearrangement joins TRBV6-2 or TRBV6-3 to TRBJ2-5; TRBD1 matches 9 bases. This CDR3 region has 13 residues. The V segment lost 6 bases and the J segment 5 bases; nucleotides outside the gene matches: 4. Germline V lookup: CDR1 MNHEY, CDR2 SVGEGT. CDR3 DNA sequence: TGTGCCAGCAGGGACAGGGGCGGGGAGACCCAGTACTTC. Protein: CASRDRGGETQYF.

This clonotype was recorded at least ten times. The rearrangement links TRBV20-1 to TRBJ2-1, with 8 bases fitting TRBD2. Per germline, CDR1 DFQATT and CDR2 SNEGSKA (reference sequence). There are 15 residues in the CDR3. Unmatched junction bases numbered 8, after V lost 4 bases and J lost 3 bases. CDR3 DNA sequence: TGCAGTGCTAACCCCCCGGGACTAGTCTACAATGAGCAGTTCTTC. It codes for CSANPPGLVYNEQFF.

This clonotype has a count of ten or more. V is TRBV20-1 and J is TRBJ2-5, with 14 bases identical to TRBD2. CDR1 and CDR2 from the germline V gene are DFQATT and SNEGSKA (reference sequence). The CDR3 extends over 17 amino acids. Unmatched junction bases numbered 14, after V lost 5 bases and J lost 6 bases. CDR3 protein: CSAPRTSGRKGEKTQYF. CDR3 nucleotide sequence: TGCAGTGCTCCGAGGACTAGCGGGAGGAAAGGAGAAAAGACCCAGTACTTC.

This clonotype was detected only a few times. J is TRBJ1-4 and V is TRBV20-1; TRBD1 matches 7 bases. CDR3 length equals 15 residues. Germline CDR1 and CDR2: DFQATT and SNEGSKA (reference sequence). With 0 bases clipped from V and 7 bases from J, the junction kept 8 bases outside the gene matches. The CDR3: CSARDGQAVGEKLFF. In DNA form, the CDR3 reads TGCAGTGCTAGAGATGGACAGGCCGTGGGTGAAAAACTGTTTTTT.

This clonotype was counted ten times or more. The rearrangement joins TRBV9 to TRBJ1-2, with D possibly matching TRBD1 (5 bases). Germline CDR1 is SGDLS and CDR2 is YYNGEE. CDR3 length: 15 amino acids. Trimming stripped 0 bases from V and 8 bases from J, with 17 bases between. CDR3 residues: CASSVALVGGLGYTF. DNA for the CDR3: TGTGCCAGCAGCGTAGCCCTCGTCGGGGGGTTGGGCTACACCTTC.

This clonotype showed up many times. The V and J genes are TRBV20-1 and TRBJ2-1; possibly TRBD2 for D (6 bases). Germline lookup yields CDR1 DFQATT and CDR2 SNEGSKA (reference sequence). Trimming left V 6 bases short and J 5 bases short, with 11 bases between. This CDR3 has 12 residues. The CDR3 region has the DNA TGCAGTGCCAGCGGGTGGGACAATGAGCAGTTCTTC. This codes for CSASGWDNEQFF.

This clonotype has a count of ten or more. V and J are TRBV27 and TRBJ2-1; tentative D call: TRBD1 (5 bases). V lost 3 bases and J lost 1, with 10 bases in between. CDR3 length: 15 amino acids. CDR1 MNHEY and CDR2 SMNVEV come from the germline V gene (reference sequence). DNA for the CDR3: TGTGCCAGCAGTTTGTCGCAGGGTTCCTACAATGAGCAGTTCTTC. Residues: CASSLSQGSYNEQFF.

The J gene is TRBJ2-3, the V gene TRBV5-1; 12 bases are a match to TRBD2. Germline V gene data show CDR1 as SGHRS and CDR2 as YFSETQ. The junction had 4 bases not matched to a gene; V was cut back by 3 bases and J by 5 bases. This CDR3 region has 15 residues. The CDR3 protein is CASSSQTSGRDTQYF. The DNA for the CDR3 is TGCGCCAGCAGCTCTCAGACTAGCGGGAGAGATACGCAGTATTTT.

This clonotype was counted ten times or more. The chain has TRBV6-2 or TRBV6-3 and TRBJ1-6; no firm D call. V was pared by 7 bases and J by 0 bases, with 7 bases between. The length of the CDR3 is 14 residues. CDR1 and CDR2 from the germline V gene are MNHEY and SVGEGT. The CDR3 spells CASKRSSYNSPLHF. Here the CDR3 DNA reads TGTGCCAGCAAAAGGAGCTCCTATAATTCACCCCTCCACTTT.

This clonotype has ten or more counts. This chain links TRBV4-3 with TRBJ2-7; possibly TRBD1 for D (5 bases). V lost 1 base to trimming and J lost 4 bases, with 11 bases between them. There are 14 residues in the CDR3. Germline V gene data show CDR1 as LGHNA and CDR2 as YSLEER. The CDR3 DNA follows: TGCGCCAGCAGCCAAGTTAGGGGTCCATACGAGCAGTACTTC. Translating gives CASSQVRGPYEQYF.

This chain uses TRBV4-2 with TRBJ1-2, with TRBD1 as a possible D gene (6 bases). CDR1 LGHNA and CDR2 YNFKEQ come from the germline V gene. V lost 5 bases and J lost 7, with 11 bases in between. This CDR3 comprises 12 residues. The CDR3 DNA sequence: TGTGCCAGCAGCACAGGACAGTTTGGCTACACCTTC. Protein product: CASSTGQFGYTF.

This clonotype was recorded at least ten times. The J gene is TRBJ2-3, the V gene TRBV20-1; a weak D match, TRBD1 (6 bases). V gave up 1 base and J gave up 2 bases, with 16 bases separating them. From germline, CDR1 is DFQATT and CDR2 SNEGSKA (reference sequence). This CDR3 has 16 residues. The CDR3 nucleotides read TGCAGTGCTAGAGTTTACAGGGTGAGGGCCACAGATACGCAGTATTTT. It is translated as CSARVYRVRATDTQYF.